This T cell receptor beta chain was captured in a study of blood T cell repertoires in COVID-19. This CDR3 is 14 amino acids long. Germline CDR1 and CDR2: LNHDA and SQIVND (reference sequence). V lost 5 bases, J lost 5 bases, and 5 bases stayed unmatched. Profiling relied on immunoSEQ multiplex PCR, and the TCRdb table lists in-frame clones only, not all of them. Found here are around 220,000 clones, roughly 84% of them singletons; the top ten hold approximately 6.6%. This clonotype was sampled from a woman in her thirties or forties who had recovered from COVID-19. The sequenced sample was PBMCs or T cells enriched from blood (not recorded which). The gene calls are TRBV19 and TRBJ2-5; 10 nucleotides match TRBD2. CDR3 protein: CASSASGSWETQYF. CDR3 DNA sequence: TGTGCCAGTAGTGCTAGCGGGAGTTGGGAGACCCAGTACTTC.